Shown below are 12 T cell receptor beta chains from a single sample sequenced in a study of cytomegalovirus exposure and HLA in healthy donors. The PCR used 60 Vbeta and 13 Jbeta primers. This table comes from immunoSEQ multiplex PCR, and its TCRdb copy is limited to in-frame clones, with some not included. Of around 150,000 clones in the sample, around 82% were seen once. Input material: PBMCs. Source of these receptors: a man aged 35-49 years in good health and CMV-seropositive.

The rearrangement joins TRBV7-9 to TRBJ1-2, with TRBD1 matching over 7 bases. Germline values: CDR1 SEHNR, CDR2 FQNEAQ (reference sequence). CDR3 size: 16 residues. After removal of 1 base from V and 2 bases from J, the junction contained 7 bases not matched to a gene. The CDR3 region has the DNA TGTGCCAGCAGCTTAGACAACCGGGGACAGAACTATGGCTACACCTTC. Residues: CASSLDNRGQNYGYTF.

This chain joins TRBV7-8 and TRBJ2-3, with 8 bases fitting TRBD2. With 4 bases clipped from V and 8 bases from J, the junction kept 8 bases outside the gene matches. The length of the CDR3 is 14 residues. Germline V gene data show CDR1 as SGHVS and CDR2 as FQNEAQ. In DNA, the CDR3 is TGTGCCAGCAGCTCTAGAGCGGGAGTCGTTACGCAGTATTTT. As protein: CASSSRAGVVTQYF.

This clone occurred a few times. This rearrangement joins TRBV5-4 to TRBJ2-6; maybe TRBD2 (5 bases). The CDR3 has 15 amino acids. Germline V gives CDR1 SGHNT, CDR2 YYREEE (reference sequence). V lost 2 bases, J lost 0 bases, and 6 bases lay in between. The CDR3 coding sequence is TGTGCCAGCAGCTTTACTAGCTCTGGGGCCAACGTCCTGACTTTC. It yields the protein CASSFTSSGANVLTF.

CDR3 sequence (DNA): TGTGCCAGTAGTATGGGACTAGCGCCCTACAATGAGCAGTTCTTC. It yields the protein CASSMGLAPYNEQFF. V gene TRBV19 combines with J gene TRBJ2-1; 10 bases match TRBD2. Germline V gene data show CDR1 as LNHDA and CDR2 as SQIVND (reference sequence). The CDR3 has 15 amino acids. Trimming removed 3 bases from V and 2 bases from J; junction bases left unmatched: 1.

In this sample, this clone is medium-sized. The V gene is TRBV7-8, the J gene TRBJ2-5; 8 positions match TRBD2. Per the germline V gene, CDR1 is SGHVS and CDR2 is FQNEAQ. J lost 4 bases, V lost 2 bases, and 12 bases had no gene match. The CDR3 consists of 17 residues. DNA for the CDR3: TGTGCCAGCAGCTTAACAATCTCGGGGGGGAGAAGAGAGACCCAGTACTTC. This gives the protein CASSLTISGGRRETQYF.

The V gene is TRBV5-5, the J gene TRBJ2-7, with D tentatively TRBD2 (6 bases). CDR1 and CDR2 (germline): SGHKS, YYEKEE (reference sequence). The CDR3 extends over 14 amino acids. V lost 4 bases and J 1 base, leaving 12 bases between the germline ends. CDR3 sequence reads: CASSPGRLSYEQYF. The CDR3 bases are TGTGCCAGCAGCCCGGGGAGGCTTTCCTACGAGCAGTACTTC.

This sequence joins TRBV13 and TRBJ2-5; TRBD1 might be the D (6 bases). Germline CDR1 reads PRHDT; CDR2 reads FYEKMQ (reference sequence). The CDR3 covers 16 residues. Trimming removed 3 bases from V and 1 base from J, with 15 bases in between. DNA of the CDR3: TGTGCCAGCAGCTTGCTTTACAGGGACCGCCAAGAGACCCAGTACTTC. This gives the protein CASSLLYRDRQETQYF.

This chain joins TRBV7-2 and TRBJ2-1, with 10 bases identical to TRBD2. The CDR3 covers 15 residues. Trimming at V came to 4 bases and at J to 9 bases, leaving 9 bases not matched to a gene. Germline V lookup: CDR1 SGHTA, CDR2 FQGNSA. The CDR3 DNA reads as TGTGCCAGCAGCTACCTAGCGGGAGTAATCGCTGAGCAGTTCTTC. Protein sequence: CASSYLAGVIAEQFF.

In its sample, this clone was seen a few times. The chain has TRBV11-2 and TRBJ2-5, with D unresolved. The V end lost 1 base, the J end lost 1 base, and 7 bases lay between the germline ends. The CDR3 is made up of 14 amino acids. Germline CDR1 reads SGHAT; CDR2 reads FQNNGV. The CDR3 protein is CASSLVVSQETQYF. The CDR3 DNA sequence: TGTGCCAGCAGCTTAGTGGTCAGCCAAGAGACCCAGTACTTC.

This rearrangement joins TRBV29-1 to TRBJ2-1, with D perhaps matching TRBD1 (5 bases). With 3 bases removed from V and 8 bases from J, the gap between germline ends came to 14 bases. The CDR3 covers 13 residues. Germline lookup yields CDR1 SQVTM and CDR2 ANQGSEA. The CDR3 spells CSVDAQGVDEQFF. CDR3 sequence (DNA): TGCAGCGTTGATGCACAAGGGGTTGATGAGCAGTTCTTC.

The count of this clone is one. The chain combines TRBV19 with TRBJ1-1; D unresolved. Germline lookup yields CDR1 LNHDA and CDR2 SQIVND (reference sequence). This CDR3 has 13 residues. V lost 4 bases, J lost 10 bases, and 16 bases lay in between. The CDR3 DNA follows: TGTGCCAGTAGTAATCTGAAACAGCAGAGAGCTTTCTTT. It yields the protein CASSNLKQQRAFF.

This chain connects TRBV13 to TRBJ2-7; 13 nucleotides match TRBD2. This CDR3 has 17 residues. V trimming: 4 bases; J trimming: 3 bases; junction bases outside the gene matches: 9. From germline, CDR1 is PRHDT and CDR2 FYEKMQ (reference sequence). CDR3 nucleotides: TGTGCCAGCAGCTCCTACTCAGGACTAGCGGGGGACTACGAGCAGTACTTC. It yields the protein CASSSYSGLAGDYEQYF.